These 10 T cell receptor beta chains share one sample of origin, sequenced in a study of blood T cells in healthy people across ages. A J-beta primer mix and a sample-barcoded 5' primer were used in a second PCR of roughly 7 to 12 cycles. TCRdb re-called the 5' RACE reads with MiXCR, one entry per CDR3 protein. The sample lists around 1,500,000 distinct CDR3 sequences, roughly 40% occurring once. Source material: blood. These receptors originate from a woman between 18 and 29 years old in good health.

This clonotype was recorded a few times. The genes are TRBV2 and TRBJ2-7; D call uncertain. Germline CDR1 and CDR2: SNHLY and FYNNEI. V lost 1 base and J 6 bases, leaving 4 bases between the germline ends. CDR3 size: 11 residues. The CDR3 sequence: CASSEVVEQYF. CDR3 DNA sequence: TGTGCCAGCAGTGAAGTAGTCGAGCAGTACTTC.

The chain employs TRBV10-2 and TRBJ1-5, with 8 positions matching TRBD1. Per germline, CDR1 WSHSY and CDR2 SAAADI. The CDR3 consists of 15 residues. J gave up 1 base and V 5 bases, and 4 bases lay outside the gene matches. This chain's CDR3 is CASSRTGTSNQPQHF. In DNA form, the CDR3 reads TGCGCCAGCAGTAGGACAGGGACCAGCAATCAGCCCCAGCATTTT.

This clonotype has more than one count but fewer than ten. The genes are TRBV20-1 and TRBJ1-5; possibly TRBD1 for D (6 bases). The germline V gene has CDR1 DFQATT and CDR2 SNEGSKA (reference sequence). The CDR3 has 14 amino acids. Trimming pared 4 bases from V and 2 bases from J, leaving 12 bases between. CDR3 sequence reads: CSAKQGNGNQPQHF. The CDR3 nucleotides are TGCAGTGCTAAACAGGGAAACGGCAATCAGCCCCAGCATTTT.

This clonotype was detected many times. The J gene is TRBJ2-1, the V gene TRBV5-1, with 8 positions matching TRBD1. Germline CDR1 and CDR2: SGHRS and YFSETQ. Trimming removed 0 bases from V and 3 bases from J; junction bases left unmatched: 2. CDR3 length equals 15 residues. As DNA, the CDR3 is TGCGCCAGCAGCTTGGGACAGGGGATCTACAATGAGCAGTTCTTC. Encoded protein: CASSLGQGIYNEQFF.

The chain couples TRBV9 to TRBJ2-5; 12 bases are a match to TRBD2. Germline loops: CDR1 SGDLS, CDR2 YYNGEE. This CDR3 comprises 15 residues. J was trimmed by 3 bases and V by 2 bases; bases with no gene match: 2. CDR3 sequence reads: CASSVTSGGEETQYF. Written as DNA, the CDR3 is TGTGCCAGCAGCGTGACTAGCGGGGGAGAAGAGACCCAGTACTTC.

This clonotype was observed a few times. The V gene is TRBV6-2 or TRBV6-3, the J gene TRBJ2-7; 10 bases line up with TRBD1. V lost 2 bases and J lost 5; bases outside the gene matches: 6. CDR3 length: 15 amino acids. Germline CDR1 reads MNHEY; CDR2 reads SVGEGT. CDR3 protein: CASSYRDRGRDEQYF. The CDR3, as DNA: TGTGCCAGCAGTTACCGCGACAGGGGGCGGGACGAGCAGTACTTC.

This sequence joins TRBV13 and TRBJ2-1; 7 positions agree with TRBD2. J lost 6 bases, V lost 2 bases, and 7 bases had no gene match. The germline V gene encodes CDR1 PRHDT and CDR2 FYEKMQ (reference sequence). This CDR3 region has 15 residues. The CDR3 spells CASSLSTGGGNEQFF. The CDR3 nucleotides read TGTGCCAGCAGCTTATCGACTGGCGGGGGCAATGAGCAGTTCTTC.

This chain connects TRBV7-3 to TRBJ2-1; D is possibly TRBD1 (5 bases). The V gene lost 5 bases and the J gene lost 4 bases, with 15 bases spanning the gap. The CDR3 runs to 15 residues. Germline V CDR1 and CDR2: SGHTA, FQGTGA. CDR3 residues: CASSPVKGIYNEQFF. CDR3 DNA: TGTGCCAGCAGCCCTGTGAAGGGGATATACAATGAGCAGTTCTTC.

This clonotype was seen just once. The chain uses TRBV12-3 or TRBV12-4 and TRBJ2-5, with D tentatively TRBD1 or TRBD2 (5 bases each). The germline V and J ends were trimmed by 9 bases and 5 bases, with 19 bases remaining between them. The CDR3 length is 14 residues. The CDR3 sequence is CASCPGRRAETQYF. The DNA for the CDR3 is TGTGCCAGTTGTCCGGGGCGTCGAGCGGAGACCCAGTACTTC.

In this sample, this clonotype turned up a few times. CDR3 residues: CSASRRLAGVADTQYF. Written as DNA, the CDR3 is TGCAGTGCTAGCCGCCGACTAGCGGGGGTGGCAGATACGCAGTATTTT. The rearrangement links TRBV20-1 to TRBJ2-3, with 12 bases aligning to TRBD2. CDR1 DFQATT and CDR2 SNEGSKA come from the germline V gene (reference sequence). V gave up 3 bases and J gave up 4 bases; unmatched junction bases: 8. CDR3 length: 16 amino acids.